This T cell receptor (beta chain) was sequenced for a study of blood T cells in healthy people across ages. Study-wide findings and caveats: Naive and antigen-experienced cells were not separated, limiting conclusive comparison.

Comment on this clonotype: No antigen is known for it.

Sample-barcoded 5' priming and a J-beta primer mix drove a second PCR of 7 to 11 cycles. Using its own MiXCR run on the 5' RACE reads, TCRdb lists one record per CDR3 protein. This table holds more than 500,000 distinct CDR3 sequences, about 25% found once. Isolation of PBMCs gave at least 6.5 million cells per sample. The CDR3 has 15 amino acids. Trimming stripped 5 bases from V and 0 bases from J, with 11 bases between. This chain uses TRBV12-3 or TRBV12-4 with TRBJ1-3; no firm D call. The TCR comes from a woman aged 65 to 85 in good health. The specimen was blood. DNA of the CDR3: TGTGCCAGCAGTATACGGACGGTCTCTGGAAACACCATATATTTT. It translates to CASSIRTVSGNTIYF.